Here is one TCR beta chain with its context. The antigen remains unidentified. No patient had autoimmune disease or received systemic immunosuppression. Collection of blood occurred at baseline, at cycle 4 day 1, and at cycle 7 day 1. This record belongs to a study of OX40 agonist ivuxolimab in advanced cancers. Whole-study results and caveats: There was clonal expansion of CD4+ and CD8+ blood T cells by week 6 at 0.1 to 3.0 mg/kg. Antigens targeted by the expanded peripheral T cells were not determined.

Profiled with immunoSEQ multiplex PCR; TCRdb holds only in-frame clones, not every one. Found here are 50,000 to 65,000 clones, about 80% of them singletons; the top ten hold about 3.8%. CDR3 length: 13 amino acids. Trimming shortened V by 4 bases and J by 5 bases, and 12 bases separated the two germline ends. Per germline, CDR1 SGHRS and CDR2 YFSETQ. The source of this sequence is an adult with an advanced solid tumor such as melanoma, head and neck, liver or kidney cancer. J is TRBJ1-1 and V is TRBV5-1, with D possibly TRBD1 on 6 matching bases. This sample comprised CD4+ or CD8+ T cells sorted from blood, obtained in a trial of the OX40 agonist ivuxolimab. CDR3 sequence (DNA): TGCGCCAGCAGCCGTATAGGGGGTACTGAAGCTTTCTTT. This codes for CASSRIGGTEAFF.